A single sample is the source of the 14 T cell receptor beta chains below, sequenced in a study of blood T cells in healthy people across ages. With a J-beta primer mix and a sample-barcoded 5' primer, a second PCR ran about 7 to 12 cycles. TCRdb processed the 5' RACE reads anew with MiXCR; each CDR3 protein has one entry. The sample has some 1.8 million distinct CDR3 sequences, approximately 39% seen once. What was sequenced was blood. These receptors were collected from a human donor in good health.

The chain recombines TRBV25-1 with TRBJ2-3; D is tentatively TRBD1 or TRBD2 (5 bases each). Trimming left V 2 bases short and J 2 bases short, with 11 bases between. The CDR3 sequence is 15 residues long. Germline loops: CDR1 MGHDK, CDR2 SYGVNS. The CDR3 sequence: CASSEEGPLTDTQYF. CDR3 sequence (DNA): TGTGCCAGCAGTGAAGAGGGGCCCCTCACAGATACGCAGTATTTT.

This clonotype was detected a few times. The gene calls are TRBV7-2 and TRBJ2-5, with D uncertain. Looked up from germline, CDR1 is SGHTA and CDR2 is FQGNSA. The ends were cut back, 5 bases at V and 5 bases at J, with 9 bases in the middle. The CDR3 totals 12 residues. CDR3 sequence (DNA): TGTGCCAGCAGCCGAAAGGTGGAGACCCAGTACTTC. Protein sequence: CASSRKVETQYF. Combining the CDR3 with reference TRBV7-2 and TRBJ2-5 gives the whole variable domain GAGVSQSPSNKVTEKGKDVELRCDPISGHTALYWYRQSLGQGLEFLIYFQGNSAPDKSGLPSDRFSAERTGGSVSTLTIQRTQQEDSAVYLCASSRKVETQYFGPGTRLLVL.

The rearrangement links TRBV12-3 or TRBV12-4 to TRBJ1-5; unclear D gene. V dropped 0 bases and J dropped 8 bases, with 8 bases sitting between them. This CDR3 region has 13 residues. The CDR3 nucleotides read TGTGCCAGCAGTTTAGCGGCACTTAAGCCCCAGCATTTT. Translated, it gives CASSLAALKPQHF.

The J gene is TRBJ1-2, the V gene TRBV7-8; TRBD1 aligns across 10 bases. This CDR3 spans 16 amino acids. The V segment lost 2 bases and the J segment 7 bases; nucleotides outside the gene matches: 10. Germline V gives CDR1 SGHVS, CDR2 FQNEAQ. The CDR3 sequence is CASSLYSGQGGSGYTF. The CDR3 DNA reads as TGTGCCAGCAGCTTATATTCCGGACAGGGGGGTAGTGGCTACACCTTC.

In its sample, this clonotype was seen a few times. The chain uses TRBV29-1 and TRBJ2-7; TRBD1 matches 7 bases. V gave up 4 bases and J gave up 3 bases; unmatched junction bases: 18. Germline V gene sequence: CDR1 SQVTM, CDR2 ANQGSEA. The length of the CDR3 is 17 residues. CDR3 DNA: TGCAGCGTTGTTGAGGGGGCATATATCGCTTCGAACTACGAGCAGTACTTC. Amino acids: CSVVEGAYIASNYEQYF.

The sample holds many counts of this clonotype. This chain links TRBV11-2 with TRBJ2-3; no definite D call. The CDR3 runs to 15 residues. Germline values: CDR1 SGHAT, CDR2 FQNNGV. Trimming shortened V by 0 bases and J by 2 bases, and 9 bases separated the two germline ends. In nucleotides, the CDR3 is TGTGCCAGCAGCTTAGATGTAGTAACCACAGATACGCAGTATTTT. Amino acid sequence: CASSLDVVTTDTQYF. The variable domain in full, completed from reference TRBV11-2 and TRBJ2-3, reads EAGVAQSPRYKIIEKRQSVAFWCNPISGHATLYWYQQILGQGPKLLIQFQNNGVVDDSQLPKDRFSAERLKGVDSTLKIQPAKLEDSAVYLCASSLDVVTTDTQYFGPGTRLTVL.

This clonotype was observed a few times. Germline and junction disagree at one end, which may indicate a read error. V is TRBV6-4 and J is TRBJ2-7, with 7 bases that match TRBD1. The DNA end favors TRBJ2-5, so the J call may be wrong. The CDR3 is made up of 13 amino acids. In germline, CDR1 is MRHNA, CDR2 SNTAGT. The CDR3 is CASGDRAGETQYF. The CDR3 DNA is TGTGCCAGCGGTGACAGGGCGGGAGAGACCCAGTACTTC.

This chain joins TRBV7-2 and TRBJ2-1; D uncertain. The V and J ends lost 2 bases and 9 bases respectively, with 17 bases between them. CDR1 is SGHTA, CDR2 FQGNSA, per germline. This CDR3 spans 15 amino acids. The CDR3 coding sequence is TGTGCCAGCAGCTTACAGCCGCCCCCCGTTTCTGAGCAGTTCTTC. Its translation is CASSLQPPPVSEQFF.

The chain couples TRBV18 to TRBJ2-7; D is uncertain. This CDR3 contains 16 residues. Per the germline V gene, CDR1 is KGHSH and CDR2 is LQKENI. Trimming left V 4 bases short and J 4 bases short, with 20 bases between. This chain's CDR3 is CASSLNPPRTIYEQYF. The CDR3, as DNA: TGTGCCAGCTCACTTAACCCCCCGCGTACCATTTACGAGCAGTACTTC.

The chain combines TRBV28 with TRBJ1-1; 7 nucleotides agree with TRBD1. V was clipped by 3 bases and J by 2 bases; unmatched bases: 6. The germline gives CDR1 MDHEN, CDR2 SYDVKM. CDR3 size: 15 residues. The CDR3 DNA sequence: TGTGCCAGCAGTTTGTCAGACAGGGTCAACACTGAAGCTTTCTTT. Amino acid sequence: CASSLSDRVNTEAFF.

The CDR3 sequence: CASSQPIRHYGYTF. Written as DNA, the CDR3 is TGCGCCAGCAGCCAACCAATTAGGCACTATGGCTACACCTTC. This rearrangement joins TRBV4-1 to TRBJ1-2; D is unclear. The CDR3 consists of 14 residues. The germline V and J ends were trimmed by 2 bases and 3 bases, with 10 bases remaining between them. The germline V gene has CDR1 MGHRA and CDR2 YSYEKL.

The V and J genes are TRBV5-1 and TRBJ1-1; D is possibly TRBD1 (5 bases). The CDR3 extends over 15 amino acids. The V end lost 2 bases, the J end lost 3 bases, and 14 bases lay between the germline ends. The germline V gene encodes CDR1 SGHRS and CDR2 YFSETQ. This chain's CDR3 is CASSFLNPRDTEAFF. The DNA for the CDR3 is TGCGCCAGCAGCTTCCTGAACCCCAGGGACACTGAAGCTTTCTTT.

CDR3 protein: CSTAQVAGGPGRTDTQYF. The CDR3 DNA is TGCAGCACCGCCCAGGTAGCGGGGGGCCCGGGGCGCACAGATACGCAGTATTTT. The chain couples TRBV29-1 to TRBJ2-3; TRBD2 matches at 10 bases. Germline CDR1 is SQVTM and CDR2 is ANQGSEA. Unmatched junction bases numbered 18, after V lost 8 bases and J lost 1 base. The length of the CDR3 is 18 residues.

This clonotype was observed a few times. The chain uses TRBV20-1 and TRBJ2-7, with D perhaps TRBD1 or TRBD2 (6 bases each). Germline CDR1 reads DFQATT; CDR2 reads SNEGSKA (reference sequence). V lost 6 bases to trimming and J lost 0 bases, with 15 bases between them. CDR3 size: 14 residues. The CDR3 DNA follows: TGCAGTGCCAAGTTCGGGGGCGGCTCCTACGAGCAGTACTTC. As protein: CSAKFGGGSYEQYF.